The 7 T cell receptor beta chains below were found in one sample sequenced in a study of cytotoxic CD8 clonotypes in ibrutinib-treated CLL. Here immunoSEQ multiplex PCR was the method, and the copy in TCRdb shows in-frame clones only, minus some. The sample contains 150,000 or so clones, around 80% of which appear only once. Source: PBMCs, taken after 24 months of ibrutinib treatment. These receptors all come from a human donor with chronic lymphocytic leukemia.

This sequence joins TRBV7-9 and TRBJ1-2; the D gene is possibly TRBD1 (6 bases). CDR3 length equals 14 residues. Per germline, CDR1 SEHNR and CDR2 FQNEAQ (reference sequence). V was shortened by 1 base and J by 6 bases, with 12 bases between the two germline ends. CDR3 bases: TGTGCCAGCAGCTTAGTGCCCACAGGGAATGGCTACACCTTC. Amino acid sequence: CASSLVPTGNGYTF.

DNA of the CDR3: TGCGCCAGCAGCCCCGGACTAGCGGGAGTGTACGAGCAGTACTTC. Residues: CASSPGLAGVYEQYF. The chain uses TRBV5-1 and TRBJ2-7; 13 positions agree with TRBD2. Germline values: CDR1 SGHRS, CDR2 YFSETQ. This CDR3 spans 15 amino acids. The V gene end was trimmed by 4 bases and the J gene end by 4 bases; junction bases not matched to a gene: 5.

J is TRBJ1-5 and V is TRBV29-1; a weak D match, TRBD1 (5 bases). The CDR3 is made up of 14 amino acids. Deletions cut 4 bases from V and 0 bases from J, with 10 bases between. In germline, CDR1 is SQVTM, CDR2 ANQGSEA. The CDR3 DNA sequence: TGCAGCGTTGGCGAGAGGGGTAGCAATCAGCCCCAGCATTTT. It is translated as CSVGERGSNQPQHF.

The chain carries TRBV6-5 and TRBJ1-6, with a tentative D call TRBD1 (5 bases). Deletions cut 7 bases from V and 1 base from J, with 11 bases between. CDR1 and CDR2 from the germline V gene are MNHEY and SVGAGI. This CDR3 spans 15 amino acids. CDR3 in DNA: TGTGCCAGCAATTTCGGGACTTCCTATAATTCACCCCTCCACTTT. It encodes CASNFGTSYNSPLHF.

J is TRBJ1-2 and V is TRBV29-1; the match to TRBD1 covers 7 bases. With 5 bases clipped from V and 5 bases from J, the junction kept 2 bases outside the gene matches. The CDR3 spans 11 residues. The V gene's germline CDR1 is SQVTM and CDR2 ANQGSEA. Here the CDR3 reads CSVKQGYGYTF. The DNA of the CDR3 is TGCAGCGTTAAACAGGGGTATGGCTACACCTTC.

CDR3 sequence (DNA): TGTGCCAGCTCACTCCTCGACAGAGGAGAGCAGTTCTTC. Protein product: CASSLLDRGEQFF. The chain recombines TRBV18 with TRBJ2-1; tentatively, D is TRBD1 (5 bases). This CDR3 is built from 13 residues. Germline-derived CDR1 and CDR2 are KGHSH and LQKENI. V lost 4 bases and J 10 bases, leaving 14 bases between the germline ends.

The V call is TRBV7-3, the J call TRBJ2-7; D might be TRBD2 (5 bases). The V and J ends lost 2 bases and 7 bases respectively, with 12 bases between them. The CDR3 is made up of 13 amino acids. Germline V gene lookup returns CDR1 SGHTA and CDR2 FQGTGA. As DNA, the CDR3 is TGTGCCAGCAGCTTATTGGGGAGAGGGGAGCAGTACTTC. This translates into CASSLLGRGEQYF. Supplemented by reference TRBV7-3 and TRBJ2-7, the full variable domain reads GAGVSQTPSNKVTEKGKYVELRCDPISGHTALYWYRQSLGQGPEFLIYFQGTGAADDSGLPNDRFFAVRPEGSVSTLKIQRTERGDSAVYLCASSLLGRGEQYFGPGTRLTVT.